This T cell receptor beta chain was identified during a study of CD8+ T cells in alopecia areata. Overall study: Tofacitinib ran for 6 to 18 months before 6 months off drug. Overall study findings and caveats: Lesional scalp exceeded normal scalp in clonality, especially in alopecia totalis/universalis.

Extracted RNA was reverse transcribed into cDNA, the sequencing template. The protocol was immunoSEQ multiplex PCR, while the TCRdb copy is restricted to in-frame clones and leaves out a portion. Of about 140,000 clones in the sample, roughly half were seen once. The ends lost 5 bases at V and 3 bases at J; junction bases unmatched: 9. This CDR3 has 16 residues. Per germline, CDR1 SGHTA and CDR2 FQGNSA. About this clone: The antigen remains undetermined.

Sequences were derived from CD4+ T cells sorted from blood, sampled at week 0. This chain uses TRBV7-2 with TRBJ2-7; TRBD1 aligns across 11 bases. The TCR originated in a human donor with alopecia areata. The CDR3 DNA reads TGTGCCAGCAGCACCCAAGGAGGGACAGGGGGCTACGAGCAGTACTTC. Protein sequence: CASSTQGGTGGYEQYF.